The text below deals with one T cell receptor beta chain. The data stem from a study of blood T cell repertoires in COVID-19. Profiled with immunoSEQ multiplex PCR; TCRdb holds only in-frame clones, not every one. This table has 340,000 or so clones, about 86% appearing once. The ends lost 0 bases at V and 5 bases at J; junction bases unmatched: 2. CDR3 size: 15 residues. Germline CDR1 and CDR2: SGHTA and FQGNSA. This chain joins TRBV7-2 and TRBJ1-5, with TRBD1 matching over 9 bases. The TCR was taken from a man aged 30 to 39 with active or convalescent COVID-19. The sequenced material came from peripheral blood. CDR3 coding DNA: TGTGCCAGCAGCTTAGCACAGGGGGCAGATCAGCCCCAGCATTTT. It translates to CASSLAQGADQPQHF.